Presented here are 24 T cell receptor beta chains from one specimen sequenced in a study of shared clonotypes between healthy human individuals. Sequencing used immunoSEQ multiplex PCR; TCRdb keeps in-frame clones, though not all of them. Among roughly 510,000 clones listed, 75% to 80% were seen once. The sample was PBMCs. These TCRs come from a woman aged 35 to 49 in good health. Some clones in this sample may be carry-over from other donors' samples.

The V call is TRBV28, the J call TRBJ2-3, with TRBD1 matching over 8 bases. CDR3 length equals 18 residues. With V trimmed by 1 base and J by 3 bases, 12 bases remained unmatched. Germline lookup yields CDR1 MDHEN and CDR2 SYDVKM. The CDR3 DNA sequence: TGTGCCAGCAGTTTATTTAGGGCAACAGGGGGAGAAACAGATACGCAGTATTTT. Translated: CASSLFRATGGETDTQYF.

The rearrangement uses TRBV7-3 and TRBJ2-1; the match to TRBD1 covers 7 bases. The length of the CDR3 is 15 residues. CDR1 is SGHTA and CDR2 is FQGTGA in the germline V gene. J lost 6 bases, V lost 3 bases, and 8 bases had no gene match. In DNA, the CDR3 is TGTGCCAGCAGCTTGGGACAGAGCGCTACCAATGAGCAGTTCTTC. Translation: CASSLGQSATNEQFF.

This chain links TRBV5-1 with TRBJ1-4; possibly TRBD1 for D (5 bases). The CDR3 spans 16 residues. Germline lookup yields CDR1 SGHRS and CDR2 YFSETQ. Trimming removed 4 bases from V and 3 bases from J, with 16 bases in between. The DNA for the CDR3 is TGCGCCAGCAGCGGGGACCACTACTCACCTAATGAAAAACTGTTTTTT. Amino acids: CASSGDHYSPNEKLFF.

The chain links TRBV25-1 to TRBJ2-2; D uncertain. V was trimmed by 3 bases and J by 3 bases, leaving 11 bases between them. Per germline, CDR1 MGHDK and CDR2 SYGVNS. This CDR3 is built from 15 residues. In DNA form, the CDR3 reads TGTGCCAGCAGTGACCCCAGACACCACACCGGGGAGCTGTTTTTT. It yields the protein CASSDPRHHTGELFF.

V and J are TRBV18 and TRBJ1-4, with D unclear. V was cut by 2 bases and J by 6 bases, with 19 bases left in between. The CDR3 consists of 17 residues. CDR1 and CDR2 from the germline V gene are KGHSH and LQKENI. The CDR3 DNA reads TGTGCCAGCTCACCAATGGCGGAACTAAGACCTTATGAAAAACTGTTTTTT. Amino acid sequence: CASSPMAELRPYEKLFF.

The J gene is TRBJ2-1, the V gene TRBV10-3; D possibly corresponds to TRBD2 (6 bases). The CDR3 contains 14 residues. V was shortened by 3 bases and J by 6 bases, with 12 bases between the two germline ends. Germline V CDR1 and CDR2: ENHRY, SYGVKD. The CDR3 region has the DNA TGTGCCATCAGTGAAACGGGAGATGTCAATGAGCAGTTCTTC. This encodes CAISETGDVNEQFF.

The chain couples TRBV7-2 to TRBJ2-1, with 8 positions matching TRBD2. Trimming removed 4 bases from V and 8 bases from J; junction bases left unmatched: 10. The CDR3 covers 15 residues. Germline assignment: CDR1 SGHTA and CDR2 FQGNSA. The DNA for the CDR3 is TGTGCCAGCAGCTCCGGGGCGGGAGGTTGGGATGAGCAGTTCTTC. Its translation: CASSSGAGGWDEQFF.

V usage is TRBV4-3 and J usage is TRBJ2-1, with TRBD1 identical over 10 bases. V lost 1 base and J lost 7; bases outside the gene matches: 4. The CDR3 totals 15 residues. The V gene's germline CDR1 is LGHNA and CDR2 YSLEER. CDR3 sequence: CASSQGTGGLNEQFF. The CDR3 bases are TGCGCCAGCAGCCAAGGGACAGGGGGTTTGAATGAGCAGTTCTTC.

The V and J genes are TRBV30 and TRBJ2-7; D is perhaps TRBD2 (5 bases). Trimming stripped 3 bases from V and 4 bases from J, with 10 bases between. This CDR3 is 12 amino acids long. From germline, CDR1 is GTSNPN and CDR2 SVGIG (reference sequence). CDR3 in amino acids: CAWSWEFYEQYF. The CDR3 coding sequence is TGTGCCTGGAGCTGGGAGTTTTACGAGCAGTACTTC.

The chain recombines TRBV28 with TRBJ2-7; 11 bases map to TRBD2. The CDR3 runs 15 residues. The germline gives CDR1 MDHEN, CDR2 SYDVKM. Trimming removed 4 bases from V and 4 bases from J; junction bases left unmatched: 6. The CDR3 DNA reads as TGTGCCAGCAGTTCCACACTAGCGGGAGCGTACGAGCAGTACTTC. Translated, it gives CASSSTLAGAYEQYF.

To note about this clone: A far larger clone differs by one base, so this is likely a read error. Other nucleotide sequences from this sample produce the same CDR3. The chain links TRBV27 to TRBJ1-1, with D perhaps TRBD1 (6 bases). Germline V gene lookup returns CDR1 MNHEY and CDR2 SMNVEV (reference sequence). The length of the CDR3 is 13 residues. In DNA, the CDR3 is TGTGCCAGCAGTTCCACAGGGAACACCGAAGCTTTCTTT. Translated: CASSSTGNTEAFF.

V gene TRBV15 combines with J gene TRBJ2-4; D unclear. CDR1 and CDR2 from the germline V gene are LNHNV and YYDKDF (reference sequence). The germline V and J ends were trimmed by 1 base and 5 bases, with 9 bases remaining between them. The CDR3 loop spans 14 amino acids. The CDR3 region has the DNA TGTGCCACCAGCAGAGCACTTATGGAAAACATTCAGTACTTC. Its protein is CATSRALMENIQYF.

This chain joins TRBV5-5 and TRBJ2-7; D gene ambiguous. Trimming removed 4 bases from V and 0 bases from J, with 5 bases in between. This CDR3 comprises 12 residues. Germline V gives CDR1 SGHKS, CDR2 YYEKEE (reference sequence). CDR3 in amino acids: CASSGSSYEQYF. The CDR3 DNA reads as TGTGCCAGCAGCGGATCCTCCTACGAGCAGTACTTC.

The chain joins TRBV25-1 to TRBJ2-5; D unresolved. From germline, CDR1 is MGHDK and CDR2 SYGVNS. V lost 1 base, J lost 5 bases, and 2 bases lay in between. The CDR3 sequence is 11 residues long. DNA for the CDR3: TGTGCCAGCAGTGAATGGGAGACCCAGTACTTC. Translated: CASSEWETQYF.

CDR3 coding DNA: TGTGCCAGCAGGCGGACTAGCGGGATCAACGAGCAGTACTTC. Translating gives CASRRTSGINEQYF. The J gene is TRBJ2-7, the V gene TRBV28, with 12 nucleotides matching TRBD2. Losses at the gene ends were 6 bases for V and 5 bases for J; bases not matched to a gene: 5. Germline lookup yields CDR1 MDHEN and CDR2 SYDVKM. This CDR3 is 14 amino acids long.

This clone has only one observation. The rearrangement uses TRBV5-1 and TRBJ2-3; TRBD2 matches at 9 bases. This CDR3 has 15 residues. V lost 5 bases to trimming and J lost 0 bases; unmatched junction nucleotides: 4. From germline, CDR1 is SGHRS and CDR2 YFSETQ. The CDR3 DNA is TGCGCCAGCAGTAGGCTAGCGGGAAGCACAGATACGCAGTATTTT. As protein: CASSRLAGSTDTQYF.

This clone was counted a single time. The chain recombines TRBV7-2 with TRBJ2-1; 9 nucleotides align to TRBD1. The CDR3 covers 17 residues. Looked up from germline, CDR1 is SGHTA and CDR2 is FQGNSA. V lost 6 bases, J lost 4 bases, and 13 bases stayed unmatched. CDR3 sequence reads: CASSPRPPGQGYNEQFF. The CDR3 DNA reads as TGTGCCAGCAGTCCCCGCCCACCGGGACAGGGATACAATGAGCAGTTCTTC. Supplemented by reference TRBV7-2 and TRBJ2-1, the full variable domain reads GAGVSQSPSNKVTEKGKDVELRCDPISGHTALYWYRQSLGQGLEFLIYFQGNSAPDKSGLPSDRFSAERTGGSVSTLTIQRTQQEDSAVYLCASSPRPPGQGYNEQFFGPGTRLTVL.

This clone was counted only a few times. The J gene is TRBJ2-1, the V gene TRBV9, with D perhaps TRBD2 (5 bases). Germline values: CDR1 SGDLS, CDR2 YYNGEE. Trimming stripped 4 bases from V and 3 bases from J, with 17 bases between. The CDR3 length is 16 residues. The CDR3: CASSPRGSWVYNEQFF. The CDR3 DNA reads as TGTGCCAGCAGCCCCCGGGGTAGTTGGGTCTACAATGAGCAGTTCTTC.

The CDR3 nucleotides read TGTGCCAGCAGCCAAGAGGGGGCGGGAGTGTCCTACGAGCAGTACTTC. It codes for CASSQEGAGVSYEQYF. The rearrangement uses TRBV4-2 and TRBJ2-7, with D perhaps TRBD2 (7 bases). Germline lookup yields CDR1 LGHNA and CDR2 YNFKEQ. The CDR3 length is 16 residues. V was clipped by 0 bases and J by 1 base, with 13 bases between them.

On this clone itself: At one end, the junction sequence differs from germline, possibly due to a read error. V is TRBV11-3 and J is TRBJ2-7, with a tentative D call TRBD1 (6 bases). The CDR3 spans 15 residues. Per germline, CDR1 SGHNT and CDR2 YENEEA. CDR3 nucleotides: TGTGCCAGCAGCCCGACCGGGGCAGGGGCCTACGAGCAGCACTTC. This gives the protein CASSPTGAGAYEQHF.

This chain joins TRBV19 and TRBJ2-4; the D call may be TRBD1 or TRBD2 (5 bases each). V lost 5 bases, J lost 0 bases, and 11 bases lay in between. The CDR3 has 15 amino acids. The germline V gene has CDR1 LNHDA and CDR2 SQIVND (reference sequence). The CDR3 spells CASSRGPGAKNIQYF. CDR3 bases: TGTGCCAGTAGTCGGGGCCCGGGAGCCAAAAACATTCAGTACTTC.

This chain uses TRBV5-4 with TRBJ2-2; 16 bases match TRBD2. The CDR3 has 20 residues. CDR1 is SGHNT and CDR2 is YYREEE in the germline V gene (reference sequence). V was clipped by 2 bases and J by 5 bases; unmatched bases: 12. This chain's CDR3 is CASSLHGTSGRAVYTGELFF. CDR3 nucleotides: TGTGCCAGCAGCTTACATGGGACTAGCGGGAGGGCCGTCTATACCGGGGAGCTGTTTTTT.

The chain uses TRBV5-1 and TRBJ2-6; no firm D call. The CDR3 covers 17 residues. Looked up from germline, CDR1 is SGHRS and CDR2 is YFSETQ. Trimming removed 0 bases from V and 0 bases from J, with 10 bases in between. The CDR3: CASSLDSPHSGANVLTF. DNA of the CDR3: TGCGCCAGCAGCTTGGACAGCCCTCACTCTGGGGCCAACGTCCTGACTTTC.

This chain connects TRBV7-2 to TRBJ2-1; 9 bases fit TRBD2. The V segment lost 5 bases and the J segment 12 bases; nucleotides outside the gene matches: 14. This CDR3 has 15 residues. CDR1 is SGHTA and CDR2 is FQGNSA in the germline V gene. The CDR3 nucleotides are TGTGCCAGCAGCACTCAGCGGGAGGCCCCCTTAGGGCAGTTCTTC. Translated, it gives CASSTQREAPLGQFF. The entire variable domain, with the rest obtained from reference TRBV7-2 and TRBJ2-1, is as follows: GAGVSQSPSNKVTEKGKDVELRCDPISGHTALYWYRQSLGQGLEFLIYFQGNSAPDKSGLPSDRFSAERTGGSVSTLTIQRTQQEDSAVYLCASSTQREAPLGQFFGPGTRLTVL.